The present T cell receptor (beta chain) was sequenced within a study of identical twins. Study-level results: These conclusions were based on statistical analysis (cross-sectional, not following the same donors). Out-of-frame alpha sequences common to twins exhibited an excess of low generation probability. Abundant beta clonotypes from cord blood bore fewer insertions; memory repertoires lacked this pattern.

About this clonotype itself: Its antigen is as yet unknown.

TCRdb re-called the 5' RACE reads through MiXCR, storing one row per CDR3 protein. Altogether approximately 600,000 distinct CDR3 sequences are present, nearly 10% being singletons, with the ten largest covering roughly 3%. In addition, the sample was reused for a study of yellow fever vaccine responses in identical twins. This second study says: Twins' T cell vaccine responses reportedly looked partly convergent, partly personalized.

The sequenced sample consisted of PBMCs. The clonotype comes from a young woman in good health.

As DNA, the CDR3 is TGTGCCAGCAGGCGGGACATCACGACGCACTATGGCTACACCTTC. Translation: CASRRDITTHYGYTF. The chain recombines TRBV6-1 with TRBJ1-2, with D possibly being TRBD1 (6 bases). CDR1 is MNHNS and CDR2 is SASEGT in the germline V gene. V shed 6 bases and J shed 3 bases, with 17 bases lying between them. CDR3 length: 15 residues.